The table lists the clone carrying this T cell receptor (beta chain) with a few counts. Antigen: not known. Constant-segment primers served in 5'RACE that generated TCR alpha and TCR beta cDNA libraries bearing sample barcodes and UMIs. From the 5' RACE reads, TCRdb called clonotypes with MiXCR, one entry per CDR3 protein. The sample has 250,000 or so distinct CDR3 sequences; 9.4% are singletons. This record comes from a study of T-cell memory formation after mild COVID-19. The study's findings and limits: Prior to infection, memory already included some responding clones, suggesting cross-reactive memory joined. Clones contracting day 15 to 85 were balanced CD4/CD8; later expanders leaned CD4+.

Between the trimmed V and J ends, which lost 1 base and 4 bases, there was a span of 14 bases. This CDR3 has 16 residues. The V gene's germline CDR1 is LGHNA and CDR2 YNFKEQ. Sequencing was carried out using PBMCs or a T cell subset sorted from them (not recorded which). The clonotype originates from a man between 18 and 35 years old who had mild COVID-19 (a few samples of this study predate the infection). Cell type and time point are not known. The rearrangement uses TRBV4-2 and TRBJ1-3; D perhaps matches TRBD1 (5 bases). DNA for the CDR3: TGTGCCAGCAGCCAAGTCGTTGGGGCTTCGGGAAACACCATATATTTT. Amino acid sequence: CASSQVVGASGNTIYF.